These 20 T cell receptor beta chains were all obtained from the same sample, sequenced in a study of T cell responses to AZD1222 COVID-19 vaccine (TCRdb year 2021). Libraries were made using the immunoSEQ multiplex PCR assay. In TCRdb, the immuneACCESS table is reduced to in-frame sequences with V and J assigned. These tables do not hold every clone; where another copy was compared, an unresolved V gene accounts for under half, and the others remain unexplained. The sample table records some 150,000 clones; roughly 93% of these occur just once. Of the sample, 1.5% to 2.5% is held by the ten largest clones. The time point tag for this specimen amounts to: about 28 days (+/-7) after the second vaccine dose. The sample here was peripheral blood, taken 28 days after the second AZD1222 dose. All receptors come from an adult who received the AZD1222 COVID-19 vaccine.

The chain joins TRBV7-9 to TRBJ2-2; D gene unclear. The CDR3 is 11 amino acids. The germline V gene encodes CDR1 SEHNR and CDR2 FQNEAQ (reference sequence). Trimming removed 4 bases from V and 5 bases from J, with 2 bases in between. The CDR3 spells CASSSTGELFF. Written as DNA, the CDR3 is TGTGCCAGCAGCTCGACCGGGGAGCTGTTTTTT.

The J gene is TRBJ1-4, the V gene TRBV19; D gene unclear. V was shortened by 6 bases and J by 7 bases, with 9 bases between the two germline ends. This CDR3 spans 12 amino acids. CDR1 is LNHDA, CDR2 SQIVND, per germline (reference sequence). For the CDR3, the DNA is TGTGCCAGTAGGGCACCAGCTGAAAAACTGTTTTTT. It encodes CASRAPAEKLFF.

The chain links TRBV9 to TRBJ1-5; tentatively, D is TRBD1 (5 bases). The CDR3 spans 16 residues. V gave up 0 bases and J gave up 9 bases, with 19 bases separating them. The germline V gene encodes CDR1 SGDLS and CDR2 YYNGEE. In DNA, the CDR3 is TGTGCCAGCAGCGTAGGGACCCTCCTGGGGCGCGGGCCCCAGCATTTT. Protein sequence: CASSVGTLLGRGPQHF.

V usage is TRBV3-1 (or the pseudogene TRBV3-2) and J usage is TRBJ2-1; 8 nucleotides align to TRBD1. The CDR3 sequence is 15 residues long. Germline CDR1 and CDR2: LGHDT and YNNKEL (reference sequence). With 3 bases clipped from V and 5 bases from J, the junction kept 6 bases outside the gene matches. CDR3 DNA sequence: TGTGCCAGCAGCCACCCCGACAGGGGTAACAATGAGCAGTTCTTC. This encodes CASSHPDRGNNEQFF.

The chain's CDR3 is CASSLQGSTEAFF. CDR3 DNA: TGTGCCAGCAGCTTACAGGGGAGCACTGAAGCTTTCTTT. The rearrangement links TRBV7-9 to TRBJ1-1, with D tentatively TRBD1 (6 bases). Germline assignment: CDR1 SEHNR and CDR2 FQNEAQ (reference sequence). The CDR3 runs to 13 residues. V was clipped by 2 bases and J by 4 bases, with 8 bases between them.

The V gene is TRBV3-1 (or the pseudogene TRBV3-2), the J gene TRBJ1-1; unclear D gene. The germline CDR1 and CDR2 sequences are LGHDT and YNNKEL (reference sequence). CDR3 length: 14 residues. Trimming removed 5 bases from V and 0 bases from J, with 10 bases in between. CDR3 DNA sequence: TGTGCCAGCAGCGCACAAACTATGAACACTGAAGCTTTCTTT. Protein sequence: CASSAQTMNTEAFF.

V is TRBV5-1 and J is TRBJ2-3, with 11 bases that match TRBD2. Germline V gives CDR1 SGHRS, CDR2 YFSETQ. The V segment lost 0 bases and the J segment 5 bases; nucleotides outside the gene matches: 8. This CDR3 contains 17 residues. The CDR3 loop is CASSLEGAGLAVDTQYF. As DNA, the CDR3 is TGCGCCAGCAGCTTGGAGGGGGCGGGACTAGCGGTAGATACGCAGTATTTT.

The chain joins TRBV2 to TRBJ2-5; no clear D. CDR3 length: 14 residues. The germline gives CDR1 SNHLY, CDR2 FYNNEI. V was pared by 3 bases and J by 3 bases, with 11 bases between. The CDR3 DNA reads TGTGCCAGCAGTGACAGTCGGGTAGAAGAGACCCAGTACTTC. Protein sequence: CASSDSRVEETQYF.

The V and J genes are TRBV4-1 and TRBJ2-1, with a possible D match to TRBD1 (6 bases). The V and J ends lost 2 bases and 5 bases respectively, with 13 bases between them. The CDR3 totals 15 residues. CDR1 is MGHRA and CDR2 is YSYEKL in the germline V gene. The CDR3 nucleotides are TGCGCCAGCAGCCAACTAGGGGGACAAAACAATGAGCAGTTCTTC. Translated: CASSQLGGQNNEQFF.

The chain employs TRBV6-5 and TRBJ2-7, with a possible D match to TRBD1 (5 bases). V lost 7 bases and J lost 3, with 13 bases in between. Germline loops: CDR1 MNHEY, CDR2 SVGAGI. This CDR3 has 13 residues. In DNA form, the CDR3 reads TGTGCCAGCATTGTGACAGACGGCTACGAGCAGTACTTC. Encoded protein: CASIVTDGYEQYF.

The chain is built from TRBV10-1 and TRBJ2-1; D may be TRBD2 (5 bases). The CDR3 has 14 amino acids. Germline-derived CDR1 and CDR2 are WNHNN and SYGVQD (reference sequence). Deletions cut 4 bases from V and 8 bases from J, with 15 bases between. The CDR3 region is CASSARASWDEQFF. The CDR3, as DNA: TGCGCCAGCAGTGCCCGGGCTAGCTGGGATGAGCAGTTCTTC.

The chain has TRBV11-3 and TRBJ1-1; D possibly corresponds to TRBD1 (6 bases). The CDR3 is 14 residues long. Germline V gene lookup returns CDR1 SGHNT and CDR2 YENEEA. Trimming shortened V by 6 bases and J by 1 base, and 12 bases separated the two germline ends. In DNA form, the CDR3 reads TGTGCCAGCAGTCCAGGGGAGACGAACACTGAAGCTTTCTTT. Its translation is CASSPGETNTEAFF.

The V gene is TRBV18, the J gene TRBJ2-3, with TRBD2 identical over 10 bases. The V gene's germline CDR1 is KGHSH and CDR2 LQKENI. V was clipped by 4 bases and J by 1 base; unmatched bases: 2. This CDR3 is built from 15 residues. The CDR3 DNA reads TGTGCCAGCTCACTGCTAGCGGGGGGCACAGATACGCAGTATTTT. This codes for CASSLLAGGTDTQYF.

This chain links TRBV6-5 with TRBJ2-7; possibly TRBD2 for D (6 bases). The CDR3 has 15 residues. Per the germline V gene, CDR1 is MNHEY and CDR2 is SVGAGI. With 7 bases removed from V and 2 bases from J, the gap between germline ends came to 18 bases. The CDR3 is CASTRDFLGAYEQYF. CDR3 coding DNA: TGTGCCAGCACTAGGGACTTTTTAGGGGCCTACGAGCAGTACTTC.

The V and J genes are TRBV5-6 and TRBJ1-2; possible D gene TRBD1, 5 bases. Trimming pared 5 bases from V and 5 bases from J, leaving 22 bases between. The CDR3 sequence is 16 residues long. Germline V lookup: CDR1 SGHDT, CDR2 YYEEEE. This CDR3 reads CASRFRSRQGRYGYTF. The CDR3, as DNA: TGTGCCAGCAGATTCCGGTCGAGGCAGGGCCGTTATGGCTACACCTTC.

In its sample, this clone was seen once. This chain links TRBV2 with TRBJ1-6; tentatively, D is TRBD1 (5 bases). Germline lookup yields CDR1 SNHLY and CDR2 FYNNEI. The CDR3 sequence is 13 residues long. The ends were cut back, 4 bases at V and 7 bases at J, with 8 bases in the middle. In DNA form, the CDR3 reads TGTGCCAGCAGTGTGGGGGGGAATTCACCCCTCCACTTT. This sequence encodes CASSVGGNSPLHF.

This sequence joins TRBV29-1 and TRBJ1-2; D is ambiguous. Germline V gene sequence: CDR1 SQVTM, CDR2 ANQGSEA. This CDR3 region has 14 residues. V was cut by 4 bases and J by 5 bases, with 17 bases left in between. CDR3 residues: CSVVSGRLGYGYTF. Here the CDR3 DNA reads TGCAGCGTTGTGTCCGGGCGCCTCGGGTATGGCTACACCTTC.

The CDR3 nucleotides read TGTGCCAGCAGTGAAGCGGGAGGATCTGGCTACACCTTC. Translation: CASSEAGGSGYTF. The J gene is TRBJ1-2, the V gene TRBV2; D gene ambiguous. With 0 bases removed from V and 7 bases from J, the gap between germline ends came to 9 bases. CDR1 is SNHLY and CDR2 is FYNNEI in the germline V gene. The CDR3 loop spans 13 amino acids.

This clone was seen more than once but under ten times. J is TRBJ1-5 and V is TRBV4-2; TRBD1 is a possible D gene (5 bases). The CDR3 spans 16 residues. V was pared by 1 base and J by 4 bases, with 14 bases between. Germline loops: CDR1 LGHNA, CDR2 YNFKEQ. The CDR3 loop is CASSQVGGASNQPQHF. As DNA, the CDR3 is TGTGCCAGCAGCCAAGTAGGCGGGGCGTCTAATCAGCCCCAGCATTTT.

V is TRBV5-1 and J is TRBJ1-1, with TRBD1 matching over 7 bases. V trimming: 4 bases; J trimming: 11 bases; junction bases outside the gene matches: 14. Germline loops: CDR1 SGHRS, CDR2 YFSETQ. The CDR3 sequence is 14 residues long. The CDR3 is CASSPTEARGHAFF. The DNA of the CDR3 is TGCGCCAGCAGCCCGACGGAGGCTAGGGGGCACGCTTTCTTT.